The 26 T cell receptor beta chains given below trace back to one sample, sequenced in a study of T cells in Graves' hyperthyroidism and ophthalmopathy. Amplified TCR beta CDR3 regions derived from RNA transcripts. When the TCR CDR3 underwent first-round RT-PCR, the HTBI primer set was used. TCRdb independently ran MiXCR on the multiplex PCR reads; one entry per CDR3 protein. The profile shows fewer than 750,000 distinct CDR3 sequences, 46% of them singletons. The sequenced sample consisted of peripheral blood or thyroid tissue (not recorded which). The source of these receptors is a woman aged 18 to 35 with Graves' hyperthyroidism.

This clonotype was counted ten times or more. The V call is TRBV7-2, the J call TRBJ2-3; D is perhaps TRBD1 (5 bases). CDR1 and CDR2 from the germline V gene are SGHTA and FQGNSA. The CDR3 contains 13 residues. V was clipped by 2 bases and J by 4 bases, with 7 bases between them. Here the CDR3 reads CASSLIGADTQYF. The CDR3 coding sequence is TGTGCCAGCAGCTTAATAGGGGCAGATACGCAGTATTTT.

In its sample, this clonotype was seen many times. The gene calls are TRBV3-1 and TRBJ2-7; 7 positions agree with TRBD1. Germline CDR1 is LGHDT and CDR2 is YNNKEL (reference sequence). This CDR3 spans 13 amino acids. The V gene end was trimmed by 4 bases and the J gene end by 3 bases; junction bases not matched to a gene: 3. The CDR3 DNA sequence: TGTGCCAGCAGCCGACAGGGAGACTACGAGCAGTACTTC. It translates to CASSRQGDYEQYF.

The chain uses TRBV29-1 and TRBJ1-1, with D perhaps matching TRBD1 (6 bases). With 4 bases removed from V and 3 bases from J, the gap between germline ends came to 12 bases. Per germline, CDR1 SQVTM and CDR2 ANQGSEA. CDR3 length: 13 amino acids. CDR3 DNA: TGCAGCGTTGGGCCGACAGGCCACACTGAAGCTTTCTTT. Translated, it gives CSVGPTGHTEAFF.

This rearrangement joins TRBV10-3 to TRBJ1-2; D is uncertain. The CDR3 totals 11 residues. V lost 6 bases and J lost 4, with 6 bases in between. From germline, CDR1 is ENHRY and CDR2 SYGVKD. The CDR3 loop is CAIRSGYGYTF. The CDR3 DNA follows: TGTGCCATCAGGAGTGGCTATGGCTACACCTTC.

This clonotype has only a few counts. The chain joins TRBV19 to TRBJ2-2; D not resolved. Per the germline V gene, CDR1 is LNHDA and CDR2 is SQIVND (reference sequence). The CDR3 is 13 residues long. The V gene lost 5 bases and the J gene lost 4 bases, with 8 bases spanning the gap. The CDR3 region is CASSFVSTGELFF. CDR3 nucleotides: TGTGCCAGTAGTTTTGTATCCACCGGGGAGCTGTTTTTT.

This chain connects TRBV20-1 to TRBJ1-3; D is uncertain. Trimming stripped 7 bases from V and 2 bases from J, with 18 bases between. Germline CDR1 reads DFQATT; CDR2 reads SNEGSKA (reference sequence). The CDR3 consists of 15 residues. The CDR3 loop is CSGQPEPAAGNTIYF. CDR3 coding DNA: TGCAGTGGCCAACCCGAACCCGCTGCTGGAAACACCATATATTTT.

This clonotype appeared many times. V usage is TRBV20-1 and J usage is TRBJ1-1; 7 bases are shared with TRBD1. Looked up from germline, CDR1 is DFQATT and CDR2 is SNEGSKA (reference sequence). The CDR3 extends over 11 amino acids. After removal of 2 bases from V and 6 bases from J, the junction contained 0 bases not matched to a gene. In nucleotides, the CDR3 is TGCAGTGCTAGACAGGGGGCTGAAGCTTTCTTT. This codes for CSARQGAEAFF.

This clonotype appeared once. The chain couples TRBV7-8 to TRBJ2-7; TRBD2 matches at 10 bases. Unmatched junction bases numbered 8, after V lost 7 bases and J lost 2 bases. CDR1 and CDR2 from the germline V gene are SGHVS and FQNEAQ. The CDR3 totals 15 residues. CDR3 in DNA: TGTGCCAGCAACCGGGGTCTAGCGGGAGCCTACGAGCAGTACTTC. This encodes CASNRGLAGAYEQYF.

This clonotype was seen a few times. The gene calls are TRBV4-2 and TRBJ1-1; TRBD1 agrees at 9 bases. Germline V CDR1 and CDR2: LGHNA, YNFKEQ. Trimming took 2 bases from V and 4 from J; bases not matched to a gene: 11. The CDR3 is made up of 17 amino acids. This chain's CDR3 is CASSQTTGTGSGTEAFF. The CDR3, as DNA: TGTGCCAGCAGCCAAACGACCGGGACAGGGAGTGGCACTGAAGCTTTCTTT.

The count of this clonotype is one. The gene calls are TRBV12-5 and TRBJ1-1; a weak D match, TRBD1 (6 bases). This CDR3 is 17 amino acids long. Germline-derived CDR1 and CDR2 are LGHNT and FRNRAP. V shed 2 bases and J shed 0 bases, with 16 bases lying between them. CDR3 protein: CASGLWTDLTVNTEAFF. CDR3 nucleotide sequence: TGTGCTAGTGGTTTGTGGACAGATCTCACAGTGAACACTGAAGCTTTCTTT.

On this clonotype: Just one base apart from a much larger clone, this may be a read error. This likely comes from a read error, as the CDR3 has no conserved phenylalanine or tryptophan at its end. The chain is built from TRBV13 and TRBJ2-7, with D unresolved. CDR1 is PRHDT and CDR2 is FYEKMQ in the germline V gene (reference sequence). With 4 bases removed from V and 4 bases from J, the gap between germline ends came to 14 bases. This CDR3 is 14 amino acids long. CDR3 protein: CASSSDGHWYEQYL. For the CDR3, the DNA is TGTGCCAGCAGCTCGGACGGGCACTGGTACGAGCAGTACCTC.

This clonotype occurred many times. The chain is built from TRBV7-9 and TRBJ1-1; D unclear. CDR1 is SEHNR, CDR2 FQNEAQ, per germline (reference sequence). The V end was cut by 2 bases, the J end by 0 bases, with 1 base between. The length of the CDR3 is 12 residues. The CDR3 reads CASSLMNTEAFF. The CDR3 nucleotides read TGTGCCAGCAGCTTAATGAACACTGAAGCTTTCTTT.

The chain uses TRBV7-2 and TRBJ1-3; tentatively, D is TRBD1 (5 bases). The CDR3 length is 15 residues. The germline V gene has CDR1 SGHTA and CDR2 FQGNSA. V lost 4 bases and J lost 8, with 18 bases in between. CDR3 sequence (DNA): TGTGCCAGCAGCTCCAGGACAAGCTATGGCTACACCATATATTTT. Translated: CASSSRTSYGYTIYF.

A few counts support this clonotype. The CDR3 here is CASSPPVNEQFF. CDR3 bases: TGTGCCAGCAGCCCCCCTGTCAATGAGCAGTTCTTC. This sequence joins TRBV9 and TRBJ2-7; D uncertain. The end of the DNA fits TRBJ2-1 better, so the J call may be wrong. Per the germline V gene, CDR1 is SGDLS and CDR2 is YYNGEE. This CDR3 has 12 residues.

This clonotype was observed a handful of times. The gene calls are TRBV7-6 and TRBJ2-3; 9 bases fit TRBD2. After removal of 5 bases from V and 6 bases from J, the junction contained 12 bases not matched to a gene. Per the germline V gene, CDR1 is SGHVS and CDR2 is FNYEAQ. CDR3 length: 16 residues. Written as DNA, the CDR3 is TGTGCCAGCAGCCTAACGTTAGCGGGAGTAGCGGATACGCAGTATTTT. This sequence encodes CASSLTLAGVADTQYF.

This clonotype appeared a few times. This chain connects TRBV9 to TRBJ1-4; D is ambiguous. Trimming cost V 3 bases and J 4 bases, with 10 bases left between them. This CDR3 contains 14 residues. Germline V gives CDR1 SGDLS, CDR2 YYNGEE. The chain's CDR3 is CASSEGSYNEKLFF. CDR3 in DNA: TGTGCCAGCAGCGAAGGCAGCTATAATGAAAAACTGTTTTTT.

The sample holds a few counts of this clonotype. The chain joins TRBV29-1 to TRBJ1-5; D possibly corresponds to TRBD1 (5 bases). Germline V gene lookup returns CDR1 SQVTM and CDR2 ANQGSEA. The germline V and J ends were trimmed by 7 bases and 7 bases, with 11 bases remaining between them. This CDR3 region has 11 residues. This CDR3 is CSGGGGQPQHF. In DNA, the CDR3 is TGCAGCGGGGGTGGGGGGCAGCCCCAGCATTTT.

The chain links TRBV7-2 to TRBJ1-5, with 7 bases that match TRBD1. The CDR3 runs to 17 residues. Per the germline V gene, CDR1 is SGHTA and CDR2 is FQGNSA. After removal of 5 bases from V and 4 bases from J, the junction contained 14 bases not matched to a gene. This CDR3 is CASSPGNTGAVNQPQHF. In nucleotides, the CDR3 is TGTGCCAGCAGCCCCGGGAATACAGGGGCAGTAAATCAGCCCCAGCATTTT.

This chain links TRBV20-1 with TRBJ1-4; D gene uncertain. The CDR3 is 12 amino acids. The V gene lost 7 bases and the J gene lost 7 bases, with 13 bases spanning the gap. Germline V CDR1 and CDR2: DFQATT, SNEGSKA (reference sequence). The CDR3 bases are TGCAGTGTTGTTGCTAGCAGTGAAAAACTGTTTTTT. Residues: CSVVASSEKLFF.

This rearrangement joins TRBV7-9 to TRBJ2-1; 7 bases map to TRBD2. The CDR3 sequence is 16 residues long. J lost 4 bases, V lost 3 bases, and 9 bases had no gene match. CDR1 SEHNR and CDR2 FQNEAQ come from the germline V gene (reference sequence). The CDR3 loop is CASSLDPAGRYNEQFF. The CDR3 DNA reads as TGTGCCAGCAGCTTGGATCCAGCGGGACGTTACAATGAGCAGTTCTTC.

The chain uses TRBV7-2 and TRBJ1-2; the match to TRBD1 covers 12 bases. Germline assignment: CDR1 SGHTA and CDR2 FQGNSA. This CDR3 is 14 amino acids long. V was pared by 1 base and J by 7 bases, with 1 base of the junction left unmatched. The CDR3 loop is CASSLGGQGAGYTF. CDR3 in DNA: TGTGCCAGCAGCTTAGGGGGACAGGGGGCTGGCTACACCTTC.

V and J are TRBV5-1 and TRBJ2-5, with TRBD2 identical over 9 bases. V trimming: 4 bases; J trimming: 1 base; junction bases outside the gene matches: 8. The germline gives CDR1 SGHRS, CDR2 YFSETQ. This CDR3 spans 16 amino acids. This chain's CDR3 is CASSRAASGTQETQYF. As DNA, the CDR3 is TGCGCCAGCAGCCGGGCGGCTAGCGGGACCCAAGAGACCCAGTACTTC. Variable domain in full (rest from reference TRBV5-1 and TRBJ2-5): KAGVTQTPRYLIKTRGQQVTLSCSPISGHRSVSWYQQTPGQGLQFLFEYFSETQRNKGNFPGRFSGRQFSNSRSEMNVSTLELGDSALYLCASSRAASGTQETQYFGPGTRLLVL.

There are many counts of this clonotype. This chain joins TRBV12-3 or TRBV12-4 and TRBJ1-1; unclear D gene. The CDR3 extends over 14 amino acids. Between the trimmed V and J ends, which lost 2 bases and 1 base, there was a span of 8 bases. CDR3 sequence: CASSLLRPNTEAFF. The DNA of the CDR3 is TGTGCCAGCAGTTTATTGAGGCCGAACACTGAAGCTTTCTTT.

Many counts were recorded for this clonotype. V is TRBV7-9 and J is TRBJ2-1; no firm D call. CDR1 SEHNR and CDR2 FQNEAQ come from the germline V gene (reference sequence). V was pared by 3 bases and J by 10 bases, with 7 bases between. This CDR3 spans 11 amino acids. The CDR3 sequence: CASSFGSEQFF. In DNA, the CDR3 is TGTGCCAGCAGCTTTGGCAGCGAGCAGTTCTTC.

This chain joins TRBV29-1 and TRBJ1-2; 10 bases agree with TRBD1. The germline V gene encodes CDR1 SQVTM and CDR2 ANQGSEA. The J segment lost 8 bases and the V segment lost 5 bases, leaving 8 bases of the junction unmatched. The CDR3 totals 13 residues. This CDR3 is CSVRQGARKGYTF. Here the CDR3 DNA reads TGCAGCGTTAGACAGGGGGCGCGAAAAGGCTACACCTTC.

This chain joins TRBV2 and TRBJ2-3; unclear D gene. Germline loops: CDR1 SNHLY, CDR2 FYNNEI. The CDR3 is 15 amino acids. V lost 3 bases and J lost 0, with 10 bases in between. The DNA for the CDR3 is TGTGCCAGCAGTGAGGGCGGATTAAGCACAGATACGCAGTATTTT. Translating gives CASSEGGLSTDTQYF.